The 28 T cell receptor beta chains reported below all come from one sample, sequenced in a study of blood T cell repertoires in COVID-19. The data were produced by immunoSEQ multiplex PCR, yet TCRdb's version contains in-frame clones alone and is incomplete. The sample records 250,000 to 300,000 clones, more than 75% being singletons. The sample comprised PBMCs or T cells enriched from blood (not recorded which). The receptors stem from a woman aged 40 to 55 with acute COVID-19.

J is TRBJ1-3 and V is TRBV13, with TRBD1 matching over 9 bases. J gave up 4 bases and V 5 bases, and 9 bases lay outside the gene matches. Germline CDR1 and CDR2: PRHDT and FYEKMQ (reference sequence). The CDR3 sequence is 16 residues long. The CDR3 nucleotides read TGTGCCAGCAGCCAGCGTTACAGGGGGCTCGGAAACACCATATATTTT. Protein sequence: CASSQRYRGLGNTIYF.

The genes are TRBV25-1 and TRBJ2-7; D ambiguous. Germline-derived CDR1 and CDR2 are MGHDK and SYGVNS. The length of the CDR3 is 12 residues. V was cut by 5 bases and J by 3 bases, with 8 bases left in between. DNA for the CDR3: TGTGCCAGCAGTTTTTCTAGCTACGAGCAGTACTTC. Protein: CASSFSSYEQYF.

V and J are TRBV19 and TRBJ2-2, with 8 bases matching TRBD2. Unmatched junction bases numbered 3, after V lost 3 bases and J lost 0 bases. The CDR3 runs 16 residues. The germline V gene encodes CDR1 LNHDA and CDR2 SQIVND (reference sequence). In DNA form, the CDR3 reads TGTGCCAGTAGTATCCAGCGGGAGACGAACACCGGGGAGCTGTTTTTT. Translated: CASSIQRETNTGELFF.

This sequence joins TRBV7-2 and TRBJ1-2, with TRBD1 identical over 7 bases. The length of the CDR3 is 15 residues. Germline V gives CDR1 SGHTA, CDR2 FQGNSA. The V segment lost 6 bases and the J segment 8 bases; nucleotides outside the gene matches: 15. The CDR3 sequence: CASSPTPTGARGYTF. The CDR3 DNA sequence: TGTGCCAGCAGTCCCACCCCCACAGGGGCGCGGGGCTACACCTTC.

This clone occurred a few times. V and J are TRBV30 and TRBJ1-5, with TRBD1 matching 7 bases. The V segment lost 1 base and the J segment 9 bases; nucleotides outside the gene matches: 6. This CDR3 has 13 amino acids. Germline V gene data show CDR1 as GTSNPN and CDR2 as SVGIG (reference sequence). The CDR3 loop reads CAWSGQGVGPQHF. CDR3 DNA sequence: TGTGCCTGGAGTGGTCAGGGGGTAGGGCCCCAGCATTTT.

The rearrangement uses TRBV2 and TRBJ1-1; 10 positions agree with TRBD1. V trimming: 9 bases; J trimming: 5 bases; junction bases outside the gene matches: 9. Germline CDR1 SNHLY, CDR2 FYNNEI. CDR3 length equals 14 residues. The CDR3 DNA reads as TGTGCCAGACAGACAGGGGGCGGTGCGACTGAAGCTTTCTTT. Translated: CARQTGGGATEAFF.

The rearrangement links TRBV11-3 to TRBJ2-1; D is uncertain. The CDR3 runs 14 residues. The germline V and J ends were trimmed by 0 bases and 4 bases, with 7 bases remaining between them. The germline V gene has CDR1 SGHNT and CDR2 YENEEA. The CDR3 sequence: CASSLDLPYNEQFF. In DNA, the CDR3 is TGTGCCAGCAGCTTAGATCTCCCTTACAATGAGCAGTTCTTC.

The chain recombines TRBV29-1 with TRBJ1-1; D uncertain. This CDR3 spans 13 amino acids. CDR1 and CDR2 from the germline V gene are SQVTM and ANQGSEA. V was cut by 1 base and J by 1 base, with 7 bases left in between. The CDR3 nucleotides read TGCAGCGTTGAAGGGCAAACGAACACTGAAGCTTTCTTT. Translation: CSVEGQTNTEAFF. Looking up the rest from reference TRBV29-1 and TRBJ1-1 gives the full variable domain: SAVISQKPSRDICQRGTSLTIQCQVDSQVTMMFWYRQQPGQSLTLIATANQGSEATYESGFVIDKFPISRPNLTFSTLTVSNMSPEDSSIYLCSVEGQTNTEAFFGQGTRLTVV.

The chain employs TRBV24-1 and TRBJ1-5; TRBD1 matches at 10 bases. Germline loops: CDR1 KGHDR, CDR2 SFDVKD. The CDR3 is made up of 16 amino acids. The V gene end was trimmed by 4 bases and the J gene end by 7 bases; junction bases not matched to a gene: 9. The DNA of the CDR3 is TGTGCCACCAGTGACTCCGGGACAGGGGCTTCCCAGCCCCAGCATTTT. Its protein product is CATSDSGTGASQPQHF.

V is TRBV7-2 and J is TRBJ2-7; possibly TRBD2 for D (7 bases). Germline V CDR1 and CDR2: SGHTA, FQGNSA. Trimming cost V 0 bases and J 1 base, with 10 bases left between them. CDR3 length equals 15 residues. The CDR3 DNA sequence: TGTGCCAGCAGCTTAGCGCGGGGGCTGTCCTACGAGCAGTACTTC. Translation: CASSLARGLSYEQYF.

The chain recombines TRBV6-6 with TRBJ2-2, with D unclear. The CDR3 is made up of 14 amino acids. Trimming left V 0 bases short and J 4 bases short, with 6 bases between. The germline V gene encodes CDR1 MNHNY and CDR2 SVGAGI (reference sequence). The CDR3 loop reads CASSYSTGTGELFF. Written as DNA, the CDR3 is TGTGCCAGCAGTTACTCCACCGGCACCGGGGAGCTGTTTTTT.

V gene TRBV29-1 combines with J gene TRBJ2-3, with a possible D match to TRBD1 (5 bases). CDR3 length equals 12 residues. V was cut by 3 bases and J by 2 bases, with 6 bases left in between. The germline V gene has CDR1 SQVTM and CDR2 ANQGSEA. As DNA, the CDR3 is TGCAGCGTTGAGGACAACACAGATACGCAGTATTTT. Its translation: CSVEDNTDTQYF.

The chain joins TRBV11-3 to TRBJ2-1; the D gene is possibly TRBD2 (5 bases). The germline V gene encodes CDR1 SGHNT and CDR2 YENEEA. This CDR3 comprises 12 residues. Trimming stripped 3 bases from V and 10 bases from J, with 10 bases between. The CDR3 region has the DNA TGTGCCAGCAGCTTGAGGGTCGACGAGCAGTTCTTC. Protein product: CASSLRVDEQFF.

The chain uses TRBV3-1 (or the pseudogene TRBV3-2) and TRBJ1-1; D call uncertain. Trimming pared 1 base from V and 5 bases from J, leaving 8 bases between. The germline V gene has CDR1 LGHDT and CDR2 YNNKEL (reference sequence). The CDR3 totals 13 residues. For the CDR3, the DNA is TGTGCCAGCAGCCAAGTTCCCAGGACTGAAGCTTTCTTT. This gives the protein CASSQVPRTEAFF.

The count of this clone is one. The chain employs TRBV18 and TRBJ1-1; possibly TRBD1 for D (5 bases). This CDR3 region has 14 residues. The V end was cut by 6 bases, the J end by 2 bases, with 13 bases between. CDR1 KGHSH and CDR2 LQKENI come from the germline V gene. CDR3 residues: CASSGTGVNTEAFF. CDR3 DNA: TGTGCCAGCTCGGGAACAGGTGTTAACACTGAAGCTTTCTTT.

This clone showed up just once. The V call is TRBV10-3, the J call TRBJ1-1, with TRBD1 as a possible D gene (5 bases). Germline V gene data show CDR1 as ENHRY and CDR2 as SYGVKD. The CDR3 loop spans 14 amino acids. Trimming took off 1 base at V and 7 bases at J, with 13 bases between the two ends. CDR3 loop: CAISEFSGGSEAFF. In DNA form, the CDR3 reads TGTGCCATCAGTGAGTTCTCTGGGGGGAGTGAAGCTTTCTTT.

This chain uses TRBV9 with TRBJ2-1; a weak D match, TRBD2 (6 bases). This CDR3 has 13 residues. CDR1 and CDR2 from the germline V gene are SGDLS and YYNGEE. With 0 bases removed from V and 6 bases from J, the gap between germline ends came to 7 bases. CDR3 protein: CASSVVTSNEQFF. CDR3 nucleotides: TGTGCCAGCAGCGTAGTGACTAGCAATGAGCAGTTCTTC.

The genes are TRBV4-1 and TRBJ2-7; D perhaps matches TRBD1 (6 bases). V lost 3 bases, J lost 0 bases, and 12 bases lay in between. CDR1 MGHRA and CDR2 YSYEKL come from the germline V gene. The CDR3 loop spans 15 amino acids. This CDR3 reads CASSHTQGLSYEQYF. DNA of the CDR3: TGCGCCAGCAGCCACACACAGGGTCTCTCCTACGAGCAGTACTTC.

The chain employs TRBV4-1 and TRBJ2-7; perhaps TRBD2 as D (5 bases). Deletions cut 4 bases from V and 3 bases from J, with 13 bases between. Germline V gives CDR1 MGHRA, CDR2 YSYEKL. The CDR3 extends over 14 amino acids. This CDR3 reads CASSPVYGNYEQYF. The CDR3 DNA is TGCGCCAGCAGCCCAGTATACGGGAACTACGAGCAGTACTTC.

This sequence joins TRBV7-2 and TRBJ1-1; 7 bases fit TRBD1. CDR1 is SGHTA, CDR2 FQGNSA, per germline. The CDR3 totals 17 residues. Trimming removed 5 bases from V and 0 bases from J; junction bases left unmatched: 12. The CDR3, as DNA: TGTGCCAGCAGCGGACCAGGGGGGCGCGAGGTGAACACTGAAGCTTTCTTT. Amino acid sequence: CASSGPGGREVNTEAFF.

This clone has more than one count but fewer than ten. The V gene is TRBV28, the J gene TRBJ1-2; D call uncertain. V was trimmed by 2 bases and J by 0 bases, leaving 4 bases between them. Germline CDR1 MDHEN, CDR2 SYDVKM. This CDR3 has 13 amino acids. The CDR3 DNA sequence: TGTGCCAGCAGTTTAACAGCTAACTATGGCTACACCTTC. Protein product: CASSLTANYGYTF.

The rearrangement links TRBV7-9 to TRBJ2-1, with a possible D match to TRBD1 (7 bases). This CDR3 is built from 11 residues. Per germline, CDR1 SEHNR and CDR2 FQNEAQ (reference sequence). With 5 bases removed from V and 9 bases from J, the gap between germline ends came to 8 bases. CDR3 sequence: CASSQGGEQFF. The CDR3 nucleotides are TGTGCCAGCAGCCAGGGGGGTGAGCAGTTCTTC.

The chain joins TRBV7-2 to TRBJ1-6, with 7 bases fitting TRBD1. V was clipped by 5 bases and J by 6 bases; unmatched bases: 10. CDR1 SGHTA and CDR2 FQGNSA come from the germline V gene. The CDR3 covers 16 residues. The CDR3, as DNA: TGTGCCAGCAGCCTACGGGACAGAGCCTCTAATTCACCCCTCCACTTT. Translating gives CASSLRDRASNSPLHF.

The chain joins TRBV19 to TRBJ1-1; D gene unclear. V gave up 5 bases and J gave up 5 bases, with 9 bases separating them. Germline CDR1 reads LNHDA; CDR2 reads SQIVND (reference sequence). The CDR3 is 12 residues long. In DNA form, the CDR3 reads TGTGCCAGTAGTTCGGGAACAACTGAAGCTTTCTTT. Translated: CASSSGTTEAFF.

CDR3 sequence (DNA): TGTGCCAGCAGCATACAGGGTAGCGGCACAGATACGCAGTATTTT. Protein product: CASSIQGSGTDTQYF. The chain combines TRBV7-9 with TRBJ2-3, with D possibly TRBD1 on 6 matching bases. The CDR3 loop spans 15 amino acids. V was cut by 5 bases and J by 1 base, with 13 bases left in between. Germline V gene sequence: CDR1 SEHNR, CDR2 FQNEAQ (reference sequence).

This clone has only a few counts. This sample also contains other DNA sequences that code for the same CDR3. V usage is TRBV4-1 and J usage is TRBJ2-2, with D perhaps TRBD2 (5 bases). The CDR3 totals 14 residues. Looked up from germline, CDR1 is MGHRA and CDR2 is YSYEKL. Trimming took 3 bases from V and 7 from J, leaving 12 bases between them. The CDR3 is CASSQDRGGGELFF. CDR3 sequence (DNA): TGCGCCAGCAGCCAGGACCGGGGTGGCGGGGAGCTGTTTTTT.

The rearrangement links TRBV20-1 to TRBJ1-1; D gene uncertain. V shed 5 bases and J shed 8 bases, with 9 bases lying between them. CDR1 DFQATT and CDR2 SNEGSKA come from the germline V gene (reference sequence). The CDR3 has 10 residues. The CDR3 loop is CSASRQEAFF. CDR3 in DNA: TGCAGTGCTTCGCGCCAAGAAGCTTTCTTT.

With regard to this clone: Within the sample, other DNA sequences also encode this same CDR3. This chain links TRBV12-3 or TRBV12-4 with TRBJ1-1; TRBD1 agrees at 7 bases. Trimming removed 6 bases from V and 2 bases from J; junction bases left unmatched: 3. This CDR3 contains 13 residues. CDR3 amino acids: CASSWTGNTEAFF. The CDR3 DNA follows: TGTGCCAGCAGCTGGACAGGTAACACTGAAGCTTTCTTT.